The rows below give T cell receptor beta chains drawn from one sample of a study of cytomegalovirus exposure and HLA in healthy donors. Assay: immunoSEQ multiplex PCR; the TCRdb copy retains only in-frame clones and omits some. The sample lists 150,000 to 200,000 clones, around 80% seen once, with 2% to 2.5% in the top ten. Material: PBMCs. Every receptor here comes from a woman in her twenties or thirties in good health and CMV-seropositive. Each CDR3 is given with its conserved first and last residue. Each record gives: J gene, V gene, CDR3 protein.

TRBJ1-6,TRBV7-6,CASSLEGLDSPLHF
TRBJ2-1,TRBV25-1,CASRPTGRWDEQFF
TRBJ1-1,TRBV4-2,CASRPDTYTEAFF
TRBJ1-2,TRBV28,CASTENRAGQFSGTF
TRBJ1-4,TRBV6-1,CASSEGTGVEKLFF
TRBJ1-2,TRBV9,CASSVDGGGLHYGYTF
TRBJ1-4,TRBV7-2,CASSPSVYEKLFF
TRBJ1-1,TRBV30,CAWSNGLPGDTEAFF
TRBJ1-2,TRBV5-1,CASAPSPGGYGYTF
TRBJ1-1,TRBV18,CASSPSGTGNTEAFF
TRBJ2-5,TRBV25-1,CASSEGRGVGRETQYF
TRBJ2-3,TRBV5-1,CASSLGSQQRGDTQYF
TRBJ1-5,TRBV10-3,CAISGGTGATKNQPQHF
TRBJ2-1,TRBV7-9,CASSLVGGGNEQFF
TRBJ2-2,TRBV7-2,CASSLGGFTGELFF
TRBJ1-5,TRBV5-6,CASSLGGQGLNQPQHF
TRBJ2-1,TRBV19,CASSNGAGASYNEQFF
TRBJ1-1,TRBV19,CASVDRVDTEAFF
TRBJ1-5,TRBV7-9,CASSQGGQGNQPQHF
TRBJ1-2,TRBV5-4,CASSSGGEVGYTF
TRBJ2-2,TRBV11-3,CASSLGPTGELFF
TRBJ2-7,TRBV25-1,CASSEWAGAGYEQYF
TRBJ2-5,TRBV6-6,CASGTMETQYF
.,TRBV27,CASSLYAGQGNEQYF
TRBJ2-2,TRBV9,CASSVGTSGGGYYGELFF
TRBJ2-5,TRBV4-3,CASSQDGTSGRETQYF
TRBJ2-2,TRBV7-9,CASSLVPSPGANTGELFF
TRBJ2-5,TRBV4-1,CASSGTGSQETQYF
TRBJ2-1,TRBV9,CASSVEPDRDNEQFF
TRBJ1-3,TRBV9,CASSVGQTSGNTIYF
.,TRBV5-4,CASSSGSYEQYF
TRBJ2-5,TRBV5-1,CASSLFGSQETQYF
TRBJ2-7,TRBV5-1,CASSKGVNEEQYF
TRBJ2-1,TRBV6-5,CASSYLASSSQNEQFF
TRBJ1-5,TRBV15,CATKTGTGGNQPQHF
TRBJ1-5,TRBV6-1,CASSEGLQQPQHF
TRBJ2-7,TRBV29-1,CSVGDGEFYEQYF
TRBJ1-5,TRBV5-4,CASSATPVSNQPQHF
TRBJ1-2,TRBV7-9,CASSLSYGYTF
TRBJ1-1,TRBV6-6,CASSYPAGGGAFF
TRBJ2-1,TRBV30,CARGSLGPYNEQFF
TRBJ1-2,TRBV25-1,CASSEVEGYTF
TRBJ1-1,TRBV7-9,CASSLGITGTEAFF
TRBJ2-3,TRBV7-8,CASSLGLARDTQYF
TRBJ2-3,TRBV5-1,CASSAQLAGSTDTQYF
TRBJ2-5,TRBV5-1,CASNLQGQMETQYF
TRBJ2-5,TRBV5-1,CASSLGSGFVEETQYF
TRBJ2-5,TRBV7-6,CASSLGIRETQYF
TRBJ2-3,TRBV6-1,CASSEVWGGRDTQYF
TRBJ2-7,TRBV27,CASSLLAGTYEQYF
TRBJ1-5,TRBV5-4,CASSGRQGGQPQHF
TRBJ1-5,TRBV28,CASIAGDYNQPQHF
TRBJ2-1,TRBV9,CASSVGSTSGGAYLENEQFF